These 26 T cell receptor beta chains came from one sample sequenced in a study of blood T cell repertoires in COVID-19. Measured with immunoSEQ multiplex PCR; TCRdb has only the in-frame clones, and not every one. The sample has roughly 33,000 clones, around 88% seen once; the top ten hold around 5.8%. The source material was peripheral blood. Receptor source: a human donor in a cohort sampled during active COVID-19.

This clone showed up just a few times. J is TRBJ1-2 and V is TRBV25-1; D gene unclear. The V gene lost 8 bases and the J gene lost 2 bases, with 12 bases spanning the gap. The germline CDR1 and CDR2 sequences are MGHDK and SYGVNS. This CDR3 comprises 13 residues. CDR3 region: CASLAGSNYGYTF. Written as DNA, the CDR3 is TGTGCCAGCTTGGCGGGGAGCAACTATGGCTACACCTTC.

The chain uses TRBV21-1 and TRBJ1-5; TRBD1, as called in the table, went unchecked against the DNA. TRBV21-1 is reported as a pseudogene. The CDR3 totals 15 residues. CDR3 loop: CASSKRGQADQPQHF. The CDR3 DNA reads TGTGCCAGCAGCAAACGGGGACAGGCGGATCAGCCCCAGCATTTT.

The chain carries TRBV11-3 and TRBJ2-1; tentatively, D is TRBD2 (6 bases). The CDR3 is 14 residues long. Germline V gene data show CDR1 as SGHNT and CDR2 as YENEEA. The germline V and J ends were trimmed by 1 base and 3 bases, with 7 bases remaining between them. CDR3 sequence reads: CASSLAGVYNEQFF. In nucleotides, the CDR3 is TGTGCCAGCAGCTTAGCGGGAGTCTACAATGAGCAGTTCTTC.

The chain links TRBV11-3 to TRBJ2-5; TRBD1 matches at 9 bases. V was pared by 5 bases and J by 5 bases, with 12 bases of the junction left unmatched. The germline gives CDR1 SGHNT, CDR2 YENEEA. The CDR3 consists of 16 residues. The CDR3 loop reads CASSQRTGAVRETQYF. Written as DNA, the CDR3 is TGTGCCAGCAGCCAGCGGACAGGGGCGGTTAGGGAGACCCAGTACTTC.

The V gene is TRBV5-1, the J gene TRBJ2-5, with 13 nucleotides matching TRBD2. This CDR3 comprises 16 residues. Germline CDR1 SGHRS, CDR2 YFSETQ. V lost 4 bases, J lost 3 bases, and 6 bases stayed unmatched. In DNA form, the CDR3 reads TGCGCCAGCAGCCCCGGGACTAGCGGGGAAAAAGAGACCCAGTACTTC. Its translation is CASSPGTSGEKETQYF.

The genes are TRBV2 and TRBJ2-7, with D maybe TRBD2 (5 bases). V gave up 7 bases and J gave up 2 bases, with 9 bases separating them. This CDR3 is 12 amino acids long. CDR1 is SNHLY and CDR2 is FYNNEI in the germline V gene. CDR3 protein: CASKGSPYEQYF. CDR3 in DNA: TGTGCCAGCAAAGGGAGTCCCTACGAGCAGTACTTC.

This chain joins TRBV7-3 and TRBJ2-2, with TRBD2 identical over 7 bases. This CDR3 has 15 amino acids. Germline values: CDR1 SGHTA, CDR2 FQGTGA. With V trimmed by 0 bases and J by 3 bases, 1 base remained unmatched. The CDR3 DNA reads TGTGCCAGCAGCTTAACTAGCGGGTACACCGGGGAGCTGTTTTTT. Translating it yields CASSLTSGYTGELFF.

This clone has just a few counts. This chain links TRBV19 with TRBJ2-7; D is possibly TRBD1 (5 bases). V lost 3 bases, J lost 1 base, and 13 bases lay in between. The CDR3 runs 15 residues. Germline values: CDR1 LNHDA, CDR2 SQIVND (reference sequence). The CDR3 protein is CASSIMAGRSYEQYF. The CDR3 DNA reads TGTGCCAGTAGTATTATGGCAGGGCGGTCCTACGAGCAGTACTTC.

This clone was seen a single time. DNA of the CDR3: TGCAGCGTTGATCTACAGAGCTCCTACAATGAGCAGTTCTTC. Translated, it gives CSVDLQSSYNEQFF. The chain has TRBV29-1 and TRBJ2-1; D is unresolved. This CDR3 region has 14 residues. V was cut by 3 bases and J by 0 bases, with 9 bases left in between. The germline gives CDR1 SQVTM, CDR2 ANQGSEA.

The chain is built from TRBV7-9 and TRBJ2-3, with no clear D. The CDR3 consists of 13 residues. Trimming took 1 base from V and 1 from J, leaving 3 bases between them. Per germline, CDR1 SEHNR and CDR2 FQNEAQ (reference sequence). CDR3 DNA: TGTGCCAGCAGCTTAGTAGGCACAGATACGCAGTATTTT. Translating gives CASSLVGTDTQYF.

This clone was found a few times. This chain uses TRBV20-1 with TRBJ2-2; D not resolved. The germline V gene encodes CDR1 DFQATT and CDR2 SNEGSKA (reference sequence). V was trimmed by 3 bases and J by 14 bases, leaving 13 bases between them. This CDR3 comprises 11 residues. The CDR3 bases are TGCAGTGCTAGCGACCCCCCAGGCCTGTTTTTT. Translated, it gives CSASDPPGLFF.

This clone has more than one count but fewer than ten. V usage is TRBV6-5 and J usage is TRBJ2-7; a possible D gene is TRBD2 (6 bases). There are 15 residues in the CDR3. Trimming shortened V by 5 bases and J by 0 bases, and 14 bases separated the two germline ends. Germline V gene lookup returns CDR1 MNHEY and CDR2 SVGAGI. The chain's CDR3 is CASSNQDGSSYEQYF. Here the CDR3 DNA reads TGTGCCAGCAGTAACCAGGACGGGAGCTCCTACGAGCAGTACTTC.

This rearrangement joins TRBV5-4 to TRBJ2-1; 8 bases map to TRBD2. J lost 4 bases, V lost 4 bases, and 7 bases had no gene match. The V gene's germline CDR1 is SGHNT and CDR2 YYREEE (reference sequence). CDR3 length equals 15 residues. CDR3 sequence (DNA): TGTGCCAGCAGCCTCGGGGGGGCCGGTTACAATGAGCAGTTCTTC. Protein sequence: CASSLGGAGYNEQFF.

The chain joins TRBV7-2 to TRBJ1-1; TRBD1 agrees at 9 bases. Germline-derived CDR1 and CDR2 are SGHTA and FQGNSA. J gave up 4 bases and V 5 bases, and 5 bases lay outside the gene matches. The CDR3 length is 14 residues. The CDR3 sequence: CASSLQGAFTEAFF. The CDR3 DNA reads TGTGCCAGCAGCCTACAGGGGGCATTCACTGAAGCTTTCTTT.

The V call is TRBV10-2, the J call TRBJ2-7, with TRBD1 as a possible D gene (5 bases). Germline V gene data show CDR1 as WSHSY and CDR2 as SAAADI. Trimming took 8 bases from V and 1 from J, leaving 15 bases between them. The CDR3 runs 14 residues. The CDR3: CASSIRRVSYEQYF. For the CDR3, the DNA is TGCGCCAGCTCTATCCGCAGGGTTTCCTACGAGCAGTACTTC.

This CDR3 reads CASSILAGGTYEQYF. In nucleotides, the CDR3 is TGTGCCAGCAGCATCCTAGCGGGAGGTACCTACGAGCAGTACTTC. This sequence joins TRBV7-6 and TRBJ2-7, with 11 positions matching TRBD2. Germline V CDR1 and CDR2: SGHVS, FNYEAQ. The CDR3 has 15 residues. J was trimmed by 2 bases and V by 5 bases; bases with no gene match: 5.

The V gene is TRBV7-9, the J gene TRBJ2-3; a possible D gene is TRBD2 (6 bases). The V end was cut by 1 base, the J end by 2 bases, with 13 bases between. The V gene's germline CDR1 is SEHNR and CDR2 FQNEAQ (reference sequence). This CDR3 has 16 amino acids. CDR3 amino acids: CASSLDLGGFTDTQYF. The DNA of the CDR3 is TGTGCCAGCAGCTTAGACTTGGGGGGATTCACAGATACGCAGTATTTT.

J is TRBJ1-2 and V is TRBV28; 7 nucleotides align to TRBD1. After removal of 6 bases from V and 9 bases from J, the junction contained 13 bases not matched to a gene. Germline V gives CDR1 MDHEN, CDR2 SYDVKM. CDR3 length: 14 amino acids. The CDR3 spells CASSPQGTVLSYTF. For the CDR3, the DNA is TGTGCCAGCAGCCCACAGGGGACCGTCTTAAGCTACACCTTC.

The gene calls are TRBV7-6 and TRBJ2-1; 8 nucleotides line up with TRBD2. The length of the CDR3 is 14 residues. V was clipped by 5 bases and J by 4 bases; unmatched bases: 4. The germline V gene has CDR1 SGHVS and CDR2 FNYEAQ. The CDR3 protein is CASSISGDYNEQFF. DNA of the CDR3: TGTGCCAGCAGCATTAGCGGGGATTACAATGAGCAGTTCTTC.

The V gene is TRBV7-9, the J gene TRBJ2-1, with 12 bases that match TRBD2. V shed 1 base and J 7 bases; nucleotides not matched to a gene: 5. This CDR3 has 16 amino acids. Germline CDR1 and CDR2: SEHNR and FQNEAQ (reference sequence). DNA for the CDR3: TGTGCCAGCAGCTTAGTTACTAGCGGGAGGTTGAATGAGCAGTTCTTC. This codes for CASSLVTSGRLNEQFF. Supplemented by reference TRBV7-9 and TRBJ2-1, the full variable domain reads DTGVSQNPRHKITKRGQNVTFRCDPISEHNRLYWYRQTLGQGPEFLTYFQNEAQLEKSRLLSDRFSAERPKGSFSTLEIQRTEQGDSAMYLCASSLVTSGRLNEQFFGPGTRLTVL.

This clone was picked up one time. This chain connects TRBV5-5 to TRBJ1-5; TRBD1 agrees at 10 bases. The V gene end was trimmed by 2 bases and the J gene end by 7 bases; junction bases not matched to a gene: 6. This CDR3 is 15 amino acids long. CDR1 is SGHKS and CDR2 is YYEKEE in the germline V gene (reference sequence). CDR3 residues: CASSFTGQGTQPQHF. The CDR3 bases are TGTGCCAGCAGCTTTACGGGACAGGGGACCCAGCCCCAGCATTTT. Drawing the rest from reference TRBV5-5 and TRBJ1-5, the complete variable domain is DAGVTQSPTHLIKTRGQQVTLRCSPISGHKSVSWYQQVLGQGPQFIFQYYEKEERGRGNFPDRFSARQFPNYSSELNVNALLLGDSALYLCASSFTGQGTQPQHFGDGTRLSIL.

The CDR3 nucleotides read TGCAGCGTTGAGGTGGCAAGCAATCAGCCCCAGCATTTT. It is translated as CSVEVASNQPQHF. The rearrangement links TRBV29-1 to TRBJ1-5; no reliable D call. Trimming cost V 3 bases and J 1 base, with 7 bases left between them. This CDR3 is 13 amino acids long. Germline CDR1 SQVTM, CDR2 ANQGSEA.

CDR3: CASSYSGTSVRRIYNEQFF. The CDR3 DNA reads TGTGCCAGCAGTTACTCGGGGACTAGCGTTAGAAGGATCTACAATGAGCAGTTCTTC. The chain uses TRBV6-2 or TRBV6-3 and TRBJ2-1; 10 nucleotides match TRBD2. J lost 3 bases, V lost 0 bases, and 11 bases had no gene match. There are 19 residues in the CDR3. CDR1 and CDR2 from the germline V gene are MNHEY and SVGEGT.

V and J are TRBV5-1 and TRBJ2-2, with 9 positions matching TRBD1. The germline V gene encodes CDR1 SGHRS and CDR2 YFSETQ. V lost 5 bases and J lost 4; bases outside the gene matches: 3. This CDR3 region has 14 residues. CDR3 loop: CASRGQGGTGELFF. DNA for the CDR3: TGCGCCAGCAGGGGACAGGGCGGCACCGGGGAGCTGTTTTTT. The variable domain in full, completed from reference TRBV5-1 and TRBJ2-2, reads KAGVTQTPRYLIKTRGQQVTLSCSPISGHRSVSWYQQTPGQGLQFLFEYFSETQRNKGNFPGRFSGRQFSNSRSEMNVSTLELGDSALYLCASRGQGGTGELFFGEGSRLTVL.

J is TRBJ1-6 and V is TRBV14; weak D call: TRBD1 (5 bases). This CDR3 is built from 17 residues. V was cut by 0 bases and J by 7 bases, with 16 bases left in between. Germline V gene sequence: CDR1 SGHDN, CDR2 FVKESK. CDR3 DNA sequence: TGTGCCAGCAGCCAAGAGAAAAGGGGTCGGTTAAATTCACCCCTCCACTTT. Translation gives CASSQEKRGRLNSPLHF.

The V call is TRBV4-2, the J call TRBJ1-5; 9 bases map to TRBD1. Germline V gene data show CDR1 as LGHNA and CDR2 as YNFKEQ. V was pared by 0 bases and J by 5 bases, with 2 bases of the junction left unmatched. This CDR3 is 15 amino acids long. The CDR3 DNA reads as TGTGCCAGCAGCCAAGAGGACAGGGGAGATCAGCCCCAGCATTTT. It translates to CASSQEDRGDQPQHF.